A single sample gave rise to the 29 T cell receptor beta chains below, sequenced in a study of blood T cell repertoires in COVID-19. Here immunoSEQ multiplex PCR was the method, and the copy in TCRdb shows in-frame clones only, minus some. This sample has approximately 220,000 clones, with approximately 90% found just once. The sequenced sample consisted of PBMCs or T cells enriched from blood (not recorded which). The receptors were gathered from a man aged 25-45 years who had recovered from COVID-19.

The chain employs TRBV4-1 and TRBJ2-3, with 7 bases aligning to TRBD1. The CDR3 sequence is 17 residues long. Germline CDR1 and CDR2: MGHRA and YSYEKL. The V gene end was trimmed by 4 bases and the J gene end by 5 bases; junction bases not matched to a gene: 15. In DNA, the CDR3 is TGCGCCAGCAGCCTTCAAGCCCTACAGGGGATTGAAGATACGCAGTATTTT. This translates into CASSLQALQGIEDTQYF.

Only a few counts were recorded for this clone. The gene calls are TRBV4-3 and TRBJ2-2, with TRBD2 matching 7 bases. The CDR3 runs to 17 residues. Germline V gene lookup returns CDR1 LGHNA and CDR2 YSLEER. V was clipped by 0 bases and J by 1 base; unmatched bases: 5. CDR3 sequence (DNA): TGCGCCAGCAGCCAAGAATCTAGCGGTATGAACACCGGGGAGCTGTTTTTT. Protein product: CASSQESSGMNTGELFF.

This rearrangement joins TRBV2 to TRBJ1-2; D ambiguous. CDR1 and CDR2 from the germline V gene are SNHLY and FYNNEI. Trimming left V 4 bases short and J 2 bases short, with 8 bases between. The CDR3 runs 13 residues. As DNA, the CDR3 is TGTGCCAGCAGTGTTTCGGAGAACTATGGCTACACCTTC. It specifies CASSVSENYGYTF. The full variable domain, in which reference TRBV2 and TRBJ1-2 provide the parts outside the CDR3, is EPEVTQTPSHQVTQMGQEVILRCVPISNHLYFYWYRQILGQKVEFLVSFYNNEISEKSEIFDDQFSVERPDGSNFTLKIRSTKLEDSAMYFCASSVSENYGYTFGSGTRLTVV.

This clone showed up just once. This chain links TRBV7-9 with TRBJ2-7, with 7 bases aligning to TRBD2. The CDR3 length is 16 residues. Germline lookup yields CDR1 SEHNR and CDR2 FQNEAQ (reference sequence). With 5 bases clipped from V and 4 bases from J, the junction kept 14 bases outside the gene matches. CDR3 amino acids: CASSPPPLAREYEQYF. The CDR3 coding sequence is TGTGCCAGCAGCCCGCCGCCACTAGCGAGGGAATACGAGCAGTACTTC. Looking up the rest from reference TRBV7-9 and TRBJ2-7 gives the full variable domain: DTGVSQNPRHKITKRGQNVTFRCDPISEHNRLYWYRQTLGQGPEFLTYFQNEAQLEKSRLLSDRFSAERPKGSFSTLEIQRTEQGDSAMYLCASSPPPLAREYEQYFGPGTRLTVT.

The rearrangement uses TRBV14 and TRBJ1-3; a weak D match, TRBD1 (5 bases). Germline values: CDR1 SGHDN, CDR2 FVKESK. The CDR3 has 16 residues. Trimming left V 0 bases short and J 4 bases short, with 13 bases between. CDR3 protein: CASSQDLGAGGNTIYF. The CDR3 DNA sequence: TGTGCCAGCAGCCAAGATCTAGGGGCTGGCGGAAACACCATATATTTT.

The chain recombines TRBV5-4 with TRBJ2-1, with TRBD2 matching over 8 bases. J gave up 4 bases and V 4 bases, and 7 bases lay outside the gene matches. This CDR3 region has 15 residues. Germline V gives CDR1 SGHNT, CDR2 YYREEE (reference sequence). The CDR3 DNA reads as TGTGCCAGCAGCCGGCCGGGACTAGAATACAATGAGCAGTTCTTC. This gives the protein CASSRPGLEYNEQFF.

The V call is TRBV5-5, the J call TRBJ1-1; the D is unclear. V shed 0 bases and J shed 7 bases, with 10 bases lying between them. CDR1 is SGHKS and CDR2 is YYEKEE in the germline V gene (reference sequence). The CDR3 totals 13 residues. The CDR3 DNA is TGTGCCAGCAGCTTGGCCGGGAGGCGTGAAGCTTTCTTT. Translation gives CASSLAGRREAFF.

This sequence joins TRBV7-9 and TRBJ1-1, with D possibly being TRBD1 (6 bases). Germline V gene sequence: CDR1 SEHNR, CDR2 FQNEAQ (reference sequence). This CDR3 spans 15 amino acids. Trimming pared 1 base from V and 7 bases from J, leaving 16 bases between. The CDR3 region has the DNA TGTGCCAGCAGCTTAGGGGGTCAACAGGGAAGTGAAGCTTTCTTT. Its translation is CASSLGGQQGSEAFF.

In its sample, this clone was seen a few times. This sequence joins TRBV21-1 and TRBJ2-6; the table names TRBD1, a call not compared with the DNA. TRBV21-1 is shown as a pseudogene. This CDR3 region has 19 residues. Here the CDR3 DNA reads TGTGCCAGCAGCAAAGATCCCACAGGGTATAGTTCTGGGGCCAACGTCCTGACTTTC. It translates to CASSKDPTGYSSGANVLTF.

The chain carries TRBV27 and TRBJ2-7, with D perhaps matching TRBD2 (6 bases). In germline, CDR1 is MNHEY, CDR2 SMNVEV (reference sequence). V shed 5 bases and J shed 2 bases, with 13 bases lying between them. The CDR3 is 14 amino acids. This CDR3 reads CASSPTRSPYEQYF. The DNA for the CDR3 is TGTGCCAGCAGTCCGACTAGGTCACCCTACGAGCAGTACTTC.

This chain links TRBV6-5 with TRBJ2-5; D perhaps matches TRBD1 (6 bases). V was pared by 5 bases and J by 5 bases, with 15 bases between. The length of the CDR3 is 14 residues. Germline lookup yields CDR1 MNHEY and CDR2 SVGAGI. The CDR3 protein is CASSPGTSSETQYF. The CDR3 coding sequence is TGTGCCAGCAGTCCTGGGACAAGCAGCGAGACCCAGTACTTC.

CDR3 sequence (DNA): TGTGCCAGAAGCTCCCGGGACAGGGAATACAATGAGCAGTTCTTC. As protein: CARSSRDREYNEQFF. The chain is built from TRBV5-3 and TRBJ2-1; 9 bases fit TRBD1. TRBV5-3 is known as an ORF, though its function is uncertain. The length of the CDR3 is 15 residues. The ends lost 3 bases at V and 4 bases at J; junction bases unmatched: 5.

V and J are TRBV6-6 and TRBJ1-6; D might be TRBD1 (5 bases). This CDR3 has 14 residues. V was cut by 3 bases and J by 9 bases, with 12 bases left in between. Germline V lookup: CDR1 MNHNY, CDR2 SVGAGI (reference sequence). The CDR3 loop is CASSYVQGGSPLHF. In nucleotides, the CDR3 is TGTGCCAGCAGTTATGTCCAGGGTGGTTCACCCCTCCACTTT.

The V gene is TRBV28, the J gene TRBJ2-7, with D possibly being TRBD1 (5 bases). There are 14 residues in the CDR3. Germline CDR1 and CDR2: MDHEN and SYDVKM. Trimming removed 3 bases from V and 3 bases from J, with 12 bases in between. CDR3 sequence reads: CASSFPQGGYEQYF. The CDR3, as DNA: TGTGCCAGCAGTTTCCCCCAGGGCGGCTACGAGCAGTACTTC.

In its sample, this clone was seen a few times. This chain links TRBV19 with TRBJ1-2; D call uncertain. The V gene's germline CDR1 is LNHDA and CDR2 SQIVND (reference sequence). The V end was cut by 0 bases, the J end by 0 bases, with 8 bases between. This CDR3 comprises 15 residues. The CDR3 DNA reads as TGTGCCAGTAGTATAGACTCAGATTCTAACTATGGCTACACCTTC. This encodes CASSIDSDSNYGYTF.

The chain combines TRBV11-2 with TRBJ2-1; possibly TRBD1 for D (6 bases). Germline V gives CDR1 SGHAT, CDR2 FQNNGV. The CDR3 consists of 18 residues. V was trimmed by 1 base and J by 8 bases, leaving 24 bases between them. CDR3 DNA sequence: TGTGCCAGCAGCTTAGTAATTTCGGTCGCAGGGGAGCCACATGAGCAGTTCTTC. It specifies CASSLVISVAGEPHEQFF.

This chain uses TRBV10-3 with TRBJ2-7, with 9 nucleotides matching TRBD1. The trim removed 6 bases at V and 5 bases at J, leaving 2 bases unmatched. CDR3 size: 12 residues. CDR1 is ENHRY, CDR2 SYGVKD, per germline. CDR3 in DNA: TGTGCCATCAGGAGGGACAGGGACGAGCAGTACTTC. As protein: CAIRRDRDEQYF.

This chain links TRBV7-9 with TRBJ2-5; 8 nucleotides match TRBD2. The CDR3 is made up of 15 amino acids. CDR1 and CDR2 from the germline V gene are SEHNR and FQNEAQ (reference sequence). Trimming removed 1 base from V and 4 bases from J; junction bases left unmatched: 5. CDR3 in DNA: TGTGCCAGCAGCTTAGGGGTGGCGGGGGGAGAGACCCAGTACTTC. The encoded protein is CASSLGVAGGETQYF.

The J gene is TRBJ2-2, the V gene TRBV6-4; 9 positions agree with TRBD1. The CDR3 is 13 amino acids. Germline CDR1 MRHNA, CDR2 SNTAGT. V lost 8 bases, J lost 3 bases, and 1 base stayed unmatched. Here the CDR3 reads CASGTGHTGELFF. The CDR3 nucleotides are TGTGCCAGCGGGACAGGGCACACCGGGGAGCTGTTTTTT.

CDR3 DNA sequence: TGTGCCAGCTCACCCGTGGGAGAGGGTGTGAATGAGCAGTTCTTC. Protein sequence: CASSPVGEGVNEQFF. The chain recombines TRBV18 with TRBJ2-1; D is perhaps TRBD2 (5 bases). The germline CDR1 and CDR2 sequences are KGHSH and LQKENI. V was clipped by 3 bases and J by 7 bases, with 16 bases between them. This CDR3 has 15 residues.

The chain combines TRBV4-3 with TRBJ2-2; D perhaps matches TRBD2 (5 bases). This CDR3 spans 15 amino acids. V was shortened by 3 bases and J by 4 bases, with 12 bases between the two germline ends. Germline CDR1 reads LGHNA; CDR2 reads YSLEER. This chain's CDR3 is CASSHNSEGTGELFF. The DNA for the CDR3 is TGCGCCAGCAGCCACAACTCCGAGGGCACCGGGGAGCTGTTTTTT.

This chain links TRBV11-2 with TRBJ2-3; tentative D call: TRBD2 (6 bases). Germline CDR1 is SGHAT and CDR2 is FQNNGV. The CDR3 has 15 residues. Trimming stripped 1 base from V and 3 bases from J, with 11 bases between. The CDR3 coding sequence is TGTGCCAGCAGCTTAGTAGGACGGGAGACAGATACGCAGTATTTT. This sequence encodes CASSLVGRETDTQYF.

The chain joins TRBV12-3 or TRBV12-4 to TRBJ2-3, with a weak D call TRBD2 (5 bases). Trimming took off 1 base at V and 7 bases at J, with 9 bases between the two ends. The CDR3 has 13 amino acids. CDR3 region: CASSLVLVNTQYF. The CDR3, as DNA: TGTGCCAGCAGTTTAGTACTAGTTAATACGCAGTATTTT.

The J gene is TRBJ1-3, the V gene TRBV9; 7 bases align to TRBD1. The CDR3 is made up of 17 amino acids. Unmatched junction bases numbered 8, after V lost 2 bases and J lost 0 bases. The germline V gene encodes CDR1 SGDLS and CDR2 YYNGEE. DNA of the CDR3: TGTGCCAGCAGCGTGTCGGGACAGACAAGCTCTGGAAACACCATATATTTT. Residues: CASSVSGQTSSGNTIYF.

The rearrangement uses TRBV6-5 and TRBJ2-1; D might be TRBD1 (6 bases). The V end was cut by 0 bases, the J end by 0 bases, with 9 bases between. The CDR3 extends over 16 amino acids. The germline CDR1 and CDR2 sequences are MNHEY and SVGAGI. In DNA, the CDR3 is TGTGCCAGCAGTTACTCGCCAGGGGCCTCCTACAATGAGCAGTTCTTC. Protein sequence: CASSYSPGASYNEQFF.

V usage is TRBV18 and J usage is TRBJ1-1, with D perhaps matching TRBD1 (5 bases). CDR1 and CDR2 from the germline V gene are KGHSH and LQKENI. This CDR3 spans 15 amino acids. Trimming pared 3 bases from V and 3 bases from J, leaving 14 bases between. The DNA of the CDR3 is TGTGCCAGCTCACCCAGGCAGGGAACAGACACTGAAGCTTTCTTT. Protein product: CASSPRQGTDTEAFF.

The chain uses TRBV7-2 and TRBJ2-3; the match to TRBD1 covers 7 bases. The CDR3 loop spans 15 amino acids. After removal of 0 bases from V and 4 bases from J, the junction contained 4 bases not matched to a gene. From germline, CDR1 is SGHTA and CDR2 FQGNSA. The CDR3 bases are TGTGCCAGCAGCTTAGCGGACAGGCGCCCAGATACGCAGTATTTT. Amino acids: CASSLADRRPDTQYF.

The chain has TRBV27 and TRBJ2-2; D gene unclear. V was pared by 3 bases and J by 0 bases, with 8 bases between. CDR1 and CDR2 from the germline V gene are MNHEY and SMNVEV (reference sequence). The CDR3 is 15 residues long. CDR3 protein: CASSFIAANTGELFF. The CDR3 DNA is TGTGCCAGCAGTTTTATAGCAGCGAACACCGGGGAGCTGTTTTTT.

The chain couples TRBV30 to TRBJ2-2; TRBD1 might be the D (6 bases). The CDR3 runs to 12 residues. CDR1 is GTSNPN and CDR2 is SVGIG in the germline V gene (reference sequence). Trimming removed 5 bases from V and 5 bases from J, with 9 bases in between. The chain's CDR3 is CAWQGLTGELFF. CDR3 in DNA: TGTGCCTGGCAGGGGCTAACCGGGGAGCTGTTTTTT.